This TCR beta chain was profiled in a study of T cell changes during pregnancy in multiple sclerosis. CDR1 is MNHNY, CDR2 SVGAGI, per germline (reference sequence). This CDR3 comprises 14 residues. J lost 6 bases, V lost 5 bases, and 9 bases had no gene match. Here immunoSEQ multiplex PCR was the method, and the copy in TCRdb shows in-frame clones only, minus some. Of roughly 39,000 clones in the sample, approximately 90% were seen once. The clonotype was recovered from a female donor in good health, enrolled as a control in a pregnancy study. Specimen: CD4+ T cells from peripheral blood mononuclear cells, collected in the first trimester of pregnancy. The chain couples TRBV6-6 to TRBJ2-7; 8 bases line up with TRBD2. CDR3 sequence reads: CASSPGGSGAEQYF. Written as DNA, the CDR3 is TGTGCCAGCAGTCCCGGGGGTAGCGGGGCCGAGCAGTACTTC.